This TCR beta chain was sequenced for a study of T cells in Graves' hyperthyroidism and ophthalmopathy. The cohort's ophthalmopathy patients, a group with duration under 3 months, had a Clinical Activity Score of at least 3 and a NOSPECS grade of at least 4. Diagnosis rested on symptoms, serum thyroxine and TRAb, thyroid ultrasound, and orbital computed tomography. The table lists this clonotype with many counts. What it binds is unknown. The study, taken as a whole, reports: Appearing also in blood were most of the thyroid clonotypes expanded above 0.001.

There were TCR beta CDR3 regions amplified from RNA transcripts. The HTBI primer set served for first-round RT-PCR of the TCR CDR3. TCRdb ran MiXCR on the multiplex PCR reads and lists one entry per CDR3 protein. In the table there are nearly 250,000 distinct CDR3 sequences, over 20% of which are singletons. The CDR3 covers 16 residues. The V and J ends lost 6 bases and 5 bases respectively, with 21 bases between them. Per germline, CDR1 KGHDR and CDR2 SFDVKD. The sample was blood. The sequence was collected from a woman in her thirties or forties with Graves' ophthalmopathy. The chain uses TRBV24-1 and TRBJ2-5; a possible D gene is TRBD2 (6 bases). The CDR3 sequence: CATSKDGRSGWETQYF. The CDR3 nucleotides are TGTGCCACCAGTAAAGACGGGAGAAGTGGGTGGGAGACCCAGTACTTC.